Sequencing of this T cell receptor beta chain was carried out in a study of shared clonotypes between healthy human individuals. General study results and limits: Only a few donors were included, so the genetic and exposure-history diversity represented was limited. Only blood samples were collected, and tissue repertoires likely differ.

Assay used: immunoSEQ multiplex PCR; TCRdb lists only in-frame clones, some missing. Of 400,000 to 600,000 clones in the sample, more than 75% were seen once. Deletions cut 5 bases from V and 7 bases from J, with 15 bases between. CDR1 is SEHNR and CDR2 is FQNEAQ in the germline V gene (reference sequence). This CDR3 spans 14 amino acids. As for this clone: Its antigen is not known.

Sequencing was performed on PBMCs. The chain combines TRBV7-9 with TRBJ2-1; D gene ambiguous. This sequence originates from a middle-aged woman in good health. Some clones in this sample may be carry-over from other donors' samples. In nucleotides, the CDR3 is TGTGCCAGCAGCGTAGGAAGTCCTCGAAATGAGCAGTTCTTC. This codes for CASSVGSPRNEQFF.